A selection of T cell receptor beta chains follows, all from one sample in a study of cytomegalovirus exposure and HLA in healthy donors. TCRdb's table, derived via immunoSEQ multiplex PCR, lists solely in-frame clones and lacks some. The data contain roughly 110,000 clones, around 73% of them singletons. Input material: PBMCs. The receptors derive from a man aged 25-45 years in good health and CMV-seronegative. CDR3s include the opening cysteine and the closing phenylalanine or tryptophan. Fields, in order: clone size, J gene, D gene, V gene, CDR3 protein, CDR3 DNA. A D gene is named only where the DNA matches it firmly. Only part of the rows carry a size: once, few, many, or a class if the clone is expanded.

abundance: .
j_gene: TRBJ2-7
d_gene: .
v_gene: TRBV6-1
CDR3aa: CASSEAFGQPIFSYEQYF
CDR3nt: TGTGCCAGCAGTGAAGCGTTTGGACAGCCTATATTTTCCTACGAGCAGTACTTC

abundance: .
j_gene: TRBJ2-1
d_gene: .
v_gene: TRBV2
CDR3aa: CASRDYYNEQFF
CDR3nt: TGTGCCAGCAGGGACTACTACAATGAGCAGTTCTTC

abundance: .
j_gene: TRBJ2-5
d_gene: TRBD1
v_gene: TRBV7-9
CDR3aa: CASSLAGGSGETQYF
CDR3nt: TGTGCCAGCAGCTTGGCAGGGGGCTCAGGAGAGACCCAGTACTTC

abundance: .
j_gene: TRBJ2-5
d_gene: TRBD2
v_gene: TRBV7-2
CDR3aa: CASSLAAGGAGKTQYF
CDR3nt: TGTGCCAGCAGCTTAGCGGCCGGGGGGGCGGGGAAGACCCAGTACTTC

abundance: .
j_gene: TRBJ1-2
d_gene: TRBD1
v_gene: TRBV27
CDR3aa: CASRPPGQDYGYTF
CDR3nt: TGTGCCAGCAGGCCGCCGGGACAGGACTATGGCTACACCTTC

abundance: .
j_gene: TRBJ2-1
d_gene: TRBD2
v_gene: TRBV13
CDR3aa: CASSLGASGYNEQFF
CDR3nt: TGTGCCAGCAGCTTAGGGGCTAGCGGCTACAATGAGCAGTTCTTC

abundance: .
j_gene: TRBJ2-7
d_gene: TRBD2
v_gene: TRBV29-1
CDR3aa: CSVVVPSGRFYEQYF
CDR3nt: TGCAGCGTTGTAGTTCCTAGCGGGCGATTTTACGAGCAGTACTTC

abundance: few
j_gene: TRBJ2-7
d_gene: TRBD1
v_gene: TRBV30
CDR3aa: CAWSATGNEQYF
CDR3nt: TGTGCCTGGAGTGCGACAGGGAACGAGCAGTACTTC

abundance: .
j_gene: TRBJ1-3
d_gene: .
v_gene: TRBV18
CDR3aa: CASSPRENTIYF
CDR3nt: TGTGCCAGCTCACCACGAGAAAACACCATATATTTT

abundance: .
j_gene: TRBJ2-5
d_gene: .
v_gene: TRBV7-3
CDR3aa: CASSLQVDTNQVKETQYF
CDR3nt: TGTGCCAGCAGCTTACAGGTGGACACGAACCAGGTGAAAGAGACCCAGTACTTC

abundance: once
j_gene: TRBJ2-7
d_gene: .
v_gene: TRBV6-1
CDR3aa: CASSGGREQYF
CDR3nt: TGTGCCAGCAGTGGAGGGCGGGAGCAGTACTTC

abundance: .
j_gene: TRBJ1-2
d_gene: .
v_gene: TRBV27
CDR3aa: CASSLSIISPLFYGYTF
CDR3nt: TGTGCCAGCAGTTTATCGATAATTAGTCCTCTTTTCTATGGCTACACCTTC

abundance: .
j_gene: TRBJ2-3
d_gene: TRBD2
v_gene: TRBV5-1
CDR3aa: CASSSGTNEDTQYF
CDR3nt: TGCGCCAGCAGCTCCGGGACTAACGAAGATACGCAGTATTTT

abundance: .
j_gene: TRBJ2-5
d_gene: .
v_gene: TRBV5-1
CDR3aa: CASSYQGAGETQYF
CDR3nt: TGCGCCAGCAGCTATCAGGGTGCCGGGGAGACCCAGTACTTC

abundance: .
j_gene: TRBJ2-2
d_gene: TRBD2
v_gene: TRBV4-1
CDR3aa: CASSQDASGGAYTGELFF
CDR3nt: TGCGCCAGCAGCCAAGATGCTAGCGGGGGGGCGTACACCGGGGAGCTGTTTTTT

abundance: .
j_gene: TRBJ2-2
d_gene: TRBD1
v_gene: TRBV25-1
CDR3aa: CASSEYGAGQGSGELFF
CDR3nt: TGTGCCAGCAGTGAATATGGGGCGGGACAGGGCTCCGGGGAGCTGTTTTTT

abundance: many
j_gene: TRBJ2-4
d_gene: .
v_gene: TRBV2
CDR3aa: CASSEPGVALQYF
CDR3nt: TGTGCCAGCAGTGAACCGGGGGTCGCCCTTCAGTACTTC

abundance: .
j_gene: TRBJ2-7
d_gene: .
v_gene: TRBV5-1
CDR3aa: CASSSSYEQYF
CDR3nt: TGCGCCAGCAGCTCTTCCTACGAGCAGTACTTC

abundance: .
j_gene: TRBJ1-1
d_gene: .
v_gene: TRBV6-1
CDR3aa: CASQGFVNTEAFF
CDR3nt: TGTGCCAGCCAGGGTTTTGTGAACACTGAAGCTTTCTTT

abundance: .
j_gene: TRBJ2-4
d_gene: TRBD1
v_gene: TRBV7-9
CDR3aa: CATAQGARNIQYF
CDR3nt: TGTGCCACCGCACAGGGGGCTCGAAACATTCAGTACTTC

abundance: .
j_gene: TRBJ2-3
d_gene: .
v_gene: TRBV9
CDR3aa: CASSVVGRPGDTQYF
CDR3nt: TGTGCCAGCAGCGTAGTGGGAAGACCAGGGGATACGCAGTATTTT

abundance: few
j_gene: TRBJ2-7
d_gene: TRBD1
v_gene: TRBV5-6
CDR3aa: CASSLGTGHYEQYF
CDR3nt: TGTGCCAGCAGCTTGGGGACAGGCCACTACGAGCAGTACTTC

abundance: few
j_gene: TRBJ1-5
d_gene: TRBD1
v_gene: TRBV6-6
CDR3aa: CASSQGQLNQPQHF
CDR3nt: TGTGCCAGCAGCCAGGGACAGCTCAATCAGCCCCAGCATTTT

abundance: .
j_gene: TRBJ2-3
d_gene: .
v_gene: TRBV30
CDR3aa: CAWSRGGSTDTQYF
CDR3nt: TGTGCCTGGAGTCGAGGCGGGAGCACAGATACGCAGTATTTT

abundance: .
j_gene: TRBJ2-3
d_gene: .
v_gene: TRBV10-3
CDR3aa: CAISEGSGGTQYF
CDR3nt: TGTGCCATCAGTGAGGGGAGCGGAGGCACGCAGTATTTT

abundance: .
j_gene: TRBJ2-7
d_gene: .
v_gene: TRBV5-5
CDR3aa: CASSLGGGEQYF
CDR3nt: TGTGCCAGCAGCTTGGGGGGCGGCGAGCAGTACTTC

abundance: .
j_gene: TRBJ2-6
d_gene: TRBD1
v_gene: TRBV11-2
CDR3aa: CASSLGQGATGANVLTF
CDR3nt: TGTGCCAGCAGCTTAGGACAGGGGGCGACTGGGGCCAACGTCCTGACTTTC

abundance: .
j_gene: TRBJ1-2
d_gene: TRBD1
v_gene: TRBV19
CDR3aa: CASSIQGGGYTF
CDR3nt: TGTGCCAGTAGTATACAAGGGGGCGGCTACACCTTC

abundance: .
j_gene: TRBJ2-2
d_gene: .
v_gene: TRBV6-5
CDR3aa: CAIRVGPRAGELFF
CDR3nt: TGTGCCATTCGAGTGGGGCCTCGGGCCGGGGAGCTGTTTTTT

abundance: .
j_gene: TRBJ1-3
d_gene: TRBD1
v_gene: TRBV9
CDR3aa: CASSLTGGDGNTIYF
CDR3nt: TGTGCCAGCAGCCTAACAGGGGGCGATGGAAACACCATATATTTT

abundance: .
j_gene: TRBJ1-6
d_gene: .
v_gene: TRBV10-3
CDR3aa: CAISEGRENSPLHF
CDR3nt: TGTGCCATATCGGAGGGGCGCGAAAATTCACCCCTCCACTTT